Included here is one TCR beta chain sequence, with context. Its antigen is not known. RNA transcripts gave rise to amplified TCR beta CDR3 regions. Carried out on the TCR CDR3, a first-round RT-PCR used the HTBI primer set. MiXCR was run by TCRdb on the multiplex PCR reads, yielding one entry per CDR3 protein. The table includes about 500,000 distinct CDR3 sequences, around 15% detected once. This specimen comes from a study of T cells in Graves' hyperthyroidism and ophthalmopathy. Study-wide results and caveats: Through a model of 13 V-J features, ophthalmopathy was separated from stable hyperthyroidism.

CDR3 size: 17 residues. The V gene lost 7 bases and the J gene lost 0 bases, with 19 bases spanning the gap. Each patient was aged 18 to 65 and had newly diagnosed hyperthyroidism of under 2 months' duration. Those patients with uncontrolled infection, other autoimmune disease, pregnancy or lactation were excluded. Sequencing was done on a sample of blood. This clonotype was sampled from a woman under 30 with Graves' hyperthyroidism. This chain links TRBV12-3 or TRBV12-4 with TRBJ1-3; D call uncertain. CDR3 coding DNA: TGTGCCAGCATTACACGTCGAAGTGCCCGCTCTGGAAACACCATATATTTT. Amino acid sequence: CASITRRSARSGNTIYF.